This entry lists 28 T cell receptor beta chains sequenced from one sample in a study of blood T cell repertoires in COVID-19. The data were produced by immunoSEQ multiplex PCR, yet TCRdb's version contains in-frame clones alone and is incomplete. The table has around 230,000 clones, roughly 85% seen once; the top ten hold 5.1%. Sequenced material: peripheral blood. These receptors were obtained from a man aged 45-65 years with COVID-19, enrolled during active disease.

The chain has TRBV28 and TRBJ2-7; no clear D gene. The germline V and J ends were trimmed by 8 bases and 5 bases, with 16 bases remaining between them. This CDR3 region has 13 residues. Germline V gene data show CDR1 as MDHEN and CDR2 as SYDVKM. This chain's CDR3 is CASVPPAAHEQYF. The DNA of the CDR3 is TGTGCCAGCGTTCCGCCGGCGGCCCACGAGCAGTACTTC.

This sequence joins TRBV30 and TRBJ1-5, with a possible D match to TRBD1 (5 bases). The CDR3 runs to 14 residues. The germline gives CDR1 GTSNPN, CDR2 SVGIG (reference sequence). V was pared by 4 bases and J by 7 bases, with 17 bases between. For the CDR3, the DNA is TGTGCCTGGAATCAGGTGGGGGAGGACCAGCCCCAGCATTTT. The encoded protein is CAWNQVGEDQPQHF. Filled out from reference TRBV30 and TRBJ1-5, the complete variable domain reads SQTIHQWPATLVQPVGSPLSLECTVEGTSNPNLYWYRQAAGRGLQLLFYSVGIGQISSEVPQNLSASRPQDRQFILSSKKLLLSDSGFYLCAWNQVGEDQPQHFGDGTRLSIL.

The V and J genes are TRBV28 and TRBJ2-5; no clear D gene. Germline V lookup: CDR1 MDHEN, CDR2 SYDVKM. V was clipped by 2 bases and J by 6 bases, with 7 bases between them. The CDR3 covers 12 residues. Here the CDR3 DNA reads TGTGCCAGCAGTTTAGTCAGAAAGACCCAGTACTTC. Translated, it gives CASSLVRKTQYF.

J is TRBJ2-7 and V is TRBV6-5, with a possible D match to TRBD1 (6 bases). The CDR3 is 12 residues long. Germline V gene sequence: CDR1 MNHEY, CDR2 SVGAGI. V shed 5 bases and J shed 7 bases, with 12 bases lying between them. In DNA form, the CDR3 reads TGTGCCAGCAGTAAGACAGGAGGAGAGCAGTACTTC. Amino acid sequence: CASSKTGGEQYF.

The chain links TRBV27 to TRBJ1-1, with D possibly being TRBD1 (6 bases). There are 14 residues in the CDR3. V was cut by 3 bases and J by 1 base, with 9 bases left in between. Germline lookup yields CDR1 MNHEY and CDR2 SMNVEV (reference sequence). The CDR3 region is CASSFTTGNTEAFF. The CDR3 nucleotides are TGTGCCAGCAGTTTCACGACAGGGAACACTGAAGCTTTCTTT.

V usage is TRBV4-2 and J usage is TRBJ2-2, with 10 bases aligning to TRBD1. The junction had 9 bases not matched to a gene; V was cut back by 7 bases and J by 4 bases. The germline gives CDR1 LGHNA, CDR2 YNFKEQ. The CDR3 totals 16 residues. The CDR3 coding sequence is TGTGCCAGCAAATCTCCGGGACAGGGGCCCACCGGGGAGCTGTTTTTT. Translated: CASKSPGQGPTGELFF.

The V call is TRBV7-3, the J call TRBJ2-1; 7 bases map to TRBD2. This CDR3 is built from 13 residues. V trimming: 2 bases; J trimming: 6 bases; junction bases outside the gene matches: 1. Germline lookup yields CDR1 SGHTA and CDR2 FQGTGA. CDR3 region: CASSLASGNEQFF. CDR3 DNA sequence: TGTGCCAGCAGCTTAGCTAGCGGCAATGAGCAGTTCTTC.

The chain is built from TRBV18 and TRBJ2-1; 7 bases agree with TRBD1. This CDR3 region has 16 residues. The germline gives CDR1 KGHSH, CDR2 LQKENI. After removal of 3 bases from V and 0 bases from J, the junction contained 5 bases not matched to a gene. As DNA, the CDR3 is TGTGCCAGCTCACCGACAGGGTCAAGCTCCTACAATGAGCAGTTCTTC. Translating it yields CASSPTGSSSYNEQFF. The whole variable domain, filled in from reference TRBV18 and TRBJ2-1, reads NAGVMQNPRHLVRRRGQEARLRCSPMKGHSHVYWYRQLPEEGLKFMVYLQKENIIDESGMPKERFSAEFPKEGPSILRIQQVVRGDSAAYFCASSPTGSSSYNEQFFGPGTRLTVL.

This chain joins TRBV27 and TRBJ2-1, with D possibly TRBD2 on 6 matching bases. This CDR3 has 16 residues. Trimming left V 8 bases short and J 6 bases short, with 23 bases between. CDR1 is MNHEY, CDR2 SMNVEV, per germline (reference sequence). DNA for the CDR3: TGTGCCAGCGGGTCAATACGGCTAGCGTTTACCAATGAGCAGTTCTTC. This translates into CASGSIRLAFTNEQFF.

The chain carries TRBV6-2 or TRBV6-3 and TRBJ1-2; D remains unclear. V was pared by 5 bases and J by 2 bases, with 3 bases between. Germline V gene lookup returns CDR1 MNHEY and CDR2 SVGEGT. The CDR3 runs 11 residues. CDR3 DNA sequence: TGTGCCAGCAGTCTAAACTATGGCTACACCTTC. This gives the protein CASSLNYGYTF.

For the CDR3, the DNA is TGTGCCAGCAGCTTGGACAGGGGTCGAGGTGAAAAACTGTTTTTT. It specifies CASSLDRGRGEKLFF. This rearrangement joins TRBV5-6 to TRBJ1-4; 7 bases agree with TRBD1. The trim removed 0 bases at V and 7 bases at J, leaving 6 bases unmatched. The CDR3 is 15 residues long. Germline lookup yields CDR1 SGHDT and CDR2 YYEEEE.

The chain has TRBV5-1 and TRBJ2-5; D might be TRBD1 (6 bases). Trimming shortened V by 0 bases and J by 2 bases, and 8 bases separated the two germline ends. Looked up from germline, CDR1 is SGHRS and CDR2 is YFSETQ. This CDR3 has 14 residues. The CDR3 protein is CASSLAQGQETQYF. The CDR3 nucleotides are TGCGCCAGCAGCTTGGCTCAGGGGCAAGAGACCCAGTACTTC.

The chain recombines TRBV12-3 or TRBV12-4 with TRBJ2-7, with a tentative D call TRBD1 (5 bases). Between the trimmed V and J ends, which lost 3 bases and 6 bases, there was a span of 9 bases. There are 12 residues in the CDR3. CDR3 nucleotide sequence: TGTGCCAGCAGTTTTGCCAGGGTCGAGCAGTACTTC. Translation: CASSFARVEQYF.

The V gene is TRBV5-4, the J gene TRBJ1-2; 10 bases line up with TRBD1. Germline-derived CDR1 and CDR2 are SGHNT and YYREEE (reference sequence). The J segment lost 2 bases and the V segment lost 5 bases, leaving 0 bases of the junction unmatched. This CDR3 region has 13 residues. Written as DNA, the CDR3 is TGTGCCAGCAGGGGACAGGGGAACTATGGCTACACCTTC. Protein product: CASRGQGNYGYTF. Combining the CDR3 with reference TRBV5-4 and TRBJ1-2 gives the whole variable domain ETGVTQSPTHLIKTRGQQVTLRCSSQSGHNTVSWYQQALGQGPQFIFQYYREEENGRGNFPPRFSGLQFPNYSSELNVNALELDDSALYLCASRGQGNYGYTFGSGTRLTVV.

V is TRBV12-5 and J is TRBJ1-2; D might be TRBD1 (5 bases). The CDR3 extends over 14 amino acids. The V gene's germline CDR1 is LGHNT and CDR2 FRNRAP. Deletions cut 4 bases from V and 1 base from J, with 10 bases between. CDR3 in amino acids: CASGSGRGNYGYTF. The DNA for the CDR3 is TGTGCTAGTGGTTCGGGGAGGGGTAACTATGGCTACACCTTC.

This clone was seen only once. The CDR3 is CASSLRDTRRFF. The CDR3 region has the DNA TGTGCCAGCAGCCTCCGGGACACCAGGCGCTTCTTC. The J gene is TRBJ2-1, the V gene TRBV7-2; possible D gene TRBD1, 6 bases. Germline CDR1 and CDR2: SGHTA and FQGNSA. The CDR3 is 12 amino acids. The V end was cut by 5 bases, the J end by 16 bases, with 18 bases between.

The chain links TRBV5-1 to TRBJ1-6, with 10 bases aligning to TRBD1. The CDR3 is made up of 18 amino acids. Trimming at V came to 1 base and at J to 6 bases, leaving 10 bases not matched to a gene. Germline V lookup: CDR1 SGHRS, CDR2 YFSETQ. The CDR3 sequence is CASSLLPRQGAGNSPLHF. The DNA of the CDR3 is TGCGCCAGCAGCTTGCTCCCGAGACAGGGGGCTGGTAATTCACCCCTCCACTTT.

Points on this clone: Other DNA sequences in the sample encode the same CDR3. V gene TRBV3-1 (or the pseudogene TRBV3-2) combines with J gene TRBJ1-5, with D hard to call. CDR1 and CDR2 from the germline V gene are LGHDT and YNNKEL (reference sequence). The CDR3 has 13 residues. V was shortened by 0 bases and J by 6 bases, with 6 bases between the two germline ends. CDR3 sequence: CASSQERGQPQHF. The CDR3 coding sequence is TGTGCCAGCAGCCAAGAACGGGGTCAGCCCCAGCATTTT.

This clone showed up just a few times. The V call is TRBV28, the J call TRBJ1-5; the match to TRBD1 covers 7 bases. CDR3 length: 18 residues. Germline assignment: CDR1 MDHEN and CDR2 SYDVKM. V gave up 0 bases and J gave up 2 bases; unmatched junction bases: 10. CDR3 in DNA: TGTGCCAGCAGTTTATGGAGTTACAGGGGAGTCGGCAATCAGCCCCAGCATTTT. Amino acid sequence: CASSLWSYRGVGNQPQHF.

This clone was picked up a small number of times. The CDR3 region has the DNA TGTGCCAGCAGCACGACAGGGACGAACACTGAAGCTTTCTTT. Translated: CASSTTGTNTEAFF. V gene TRBV3-1 (or the pseudogene TRBV3-2) combines with J gene TRBJ1-1; 7 bases line up with TRBD1. Germline assignment: CDR1 LGHDT and CDR2 YNNKEL (reference sequence). V lost 5 bases to trimming and J lost 1 base; unmatched junction nucleotides: 4. The CDR3 covers 14 residues.

The rearrangement links TRBV28 to TRBJ1-1; D is unclear. This CDR3 is built from 11 residues. Germline CDR1 reads MDHEN; CDR2 reads SYDVKM. Trimming took off 3 bases at V and 11 bases at J, with 10 bases between the two ends. The CDR3 DNA follows: TGTGCCAGCAGTTTGGCGGTGAACGCTTTCTTT. This sequence encodes CASSLAVNAFF.

V is TRBV5-1 and J is TRBJ2-5; TRBD2 aligns across 12 bases. The CDR3 totals 17 residues. The germline CDR1 and CDR2 sequences are SGHRS and YFSETQ. J was trimmed by 0 bases and V by 3 bases; bases with no gene match: 6. CDR3 loop: CASSSGLAGGYQETQYF. CDR3 DNA: TGCGCCAGCAGCTCCGGGCTAGCGGGGGGGTACCAAGAGACCCAGTACTTC.

This chain connects TRBV6-5 to TRBJ2-5, with 11 bases matching TRBD2. The CDR3 sequence is 15 residues long. Germline values: CDR1 MNHEY, CDR2 SVGAGI. J lost 5 bases, V lost 6 bases, and 8 bases had no gene match. CDR3 coding DNA: TGTGCCAGCAGGATTAGCGGGGGGGCTTCCGAGACCCAGTACTTC. Its protein product is CASRISGGASETQYF.

The chain is built from TRBV7-3 and TRBJ2-1; perhaps TRBD1 as D (5 bases). This CDR3 has 12 amino acids. Germline assignment: CDR1 SGHTA and CDR2 FQGTGA. The ends were cut back, 2 bases at V and 8 bases at J, with 7 bases in the middle. CDR3 nucleotides: TGTGCCAGCAGCTTACAAGGGGATGAGCAGTTCTTC. It codes for CASSLQGDEQFF.

J is TRBJ2-3 and V is TRBV2; 9 bases fit TRBD2. There are 13 residues in the CDR3. Looked up from germline, CDR1 is SNHLY and CDR2 is FYNNEI. The junction had 7 bases not matched to a gene; V was cut back by 10 bases and J by 5 bases. Written as DNA, the CDR3 is TGTGCCACCGGGACTAGCATCAGAGATACGCAGTATTTT. Encoded protein: CATGTSIRDTQYF.

About this clone: The junction does not match germline at one end; this may be a read error. This chain's CDR3 is CASSLGTGLFDEKLFF. The CDR3 DNA is TGTGCTAGCAGCTTAGGGACAGGGCTGTTCGATGAAAAACTGTTTTTT. The rearrangement joins TRBV7-7 to TRBJ1-4; TRBD1 matches 9 bases. The V gene's germline CDR1 is SSHAT and CDR2 FNYEAQ (reference sequence). The CDR3 is 16 residues long.

This clone showed up just once. The chain carries TRBV27 and TRBJ2-2; tentative D call: TRBD2 (6 bases). The CDR3 contains 13 residues. Deletions cut 3 bases from V and 6 bases from J, with 8 bases between. The germline V gene encodes CDR1 MNHEY and CDR2 SMNVEV (reference sequence). CDR3 protein: CASSFSGAGELFF. The CDR3 nucleotides read TGTGCCAGCAGTTTTTCGGGGGCCGGGGAGCTGTTTTTT.

This chain connects TRBV5-1 to TRBJ2-3; the D gene is possibly TRBD2 (6 bases). The V end was cut by 5 bases, the J end by 3 bases, with 13 bases between. This CDR3 contains 14 residues. The germline V gene has CDR1 SGHRS and CDR2 YFSETQ. CDR3 coding DNA: TGCGCCAGCAGGGGAATGGAGGGGACAGATACGCAGTATTTT. It encodes CASRGMEGTDTQYF.